This entry features one TCR beta chain sequence. This entry belongs to a study of blood T cell repertoires in COVID-19. The CDR3 is 17 amino acids. Germline-derived CDR1 and CDR2 are SGHTA and FQGNSA. V shed 5 bases and J 2 bases; nucleotides not matched to a gene: 8. The table came from immunoSEQ multiplex PCR; TCRdb's copy has only in-frame clones and leaves some out. Among some 87,000 clones listed, about 81% were seen once. The V call is TRBV7-2, the J call TRBJ2-3; 12 bases align to TRBD2. The specimen was peripheral blood. The clonotype originates from a human donor in a cohort sampled during active COVID-19. This CDR3 reads CASSPRTSGAPTDTQYF. CDR3 DNA: TGTGCCAGCAGCCCCAGGACTAGCGGGGCCCCCACAGATACGCAGTATTTT.